This TCR beta chain is drawn from a study of T cells in tuberculosis. The time point: new active TB diagnosis, blood taken before or within 7 days of starting treatment. Assay: immunoSEQ multiplex PCR; the TCRdb copy retains only in-frame clones and omits some. The sample includes approximately 31,000 clones, about 82% of them seen just once. This receptor was obtained from an adult with tuberculosis. The sequences come from PBMCs, collected at tuberculosis diagnosis.

CDR3 sequence (DNA): TGCGCCAGCAGCCCCGGACTAGCGGGAGGGGATCCGGGAAGCACCGGGGAGCTGTTTTTT. Translating it yields CASSPGLAGGDPGSTGELFF. The chain couples TRBV4-1 to TRBJ2-2; 15 bases fit TRBD2. Germline CDR1 is MGHRA and CDR2 is YSYEKL. The CDR3 is 20 amino acids. The ends lost 4 bases at V and 4 bases at J; junction bases unmatched: 13.